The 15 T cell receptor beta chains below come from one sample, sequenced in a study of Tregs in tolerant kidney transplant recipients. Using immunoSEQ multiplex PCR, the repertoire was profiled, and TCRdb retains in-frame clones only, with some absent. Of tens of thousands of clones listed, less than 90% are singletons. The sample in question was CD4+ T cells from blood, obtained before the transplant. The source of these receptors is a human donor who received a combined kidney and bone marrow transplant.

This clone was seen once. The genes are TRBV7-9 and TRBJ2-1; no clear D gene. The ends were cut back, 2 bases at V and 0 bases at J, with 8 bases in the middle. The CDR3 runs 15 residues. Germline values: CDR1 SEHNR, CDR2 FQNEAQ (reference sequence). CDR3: CASSLSTASYNEQFF. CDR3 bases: TGTGCCAGCAGCTTAAGCACAGCCTCCTACAATGAGCAGTTCTTC.

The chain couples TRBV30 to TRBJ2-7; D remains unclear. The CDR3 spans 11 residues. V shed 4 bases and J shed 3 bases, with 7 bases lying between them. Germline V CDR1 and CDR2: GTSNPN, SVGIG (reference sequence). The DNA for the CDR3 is TGTGCCTGGATTCGAGGCTACGAGCAGTACTTC. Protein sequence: CAWIRGYEQYF.

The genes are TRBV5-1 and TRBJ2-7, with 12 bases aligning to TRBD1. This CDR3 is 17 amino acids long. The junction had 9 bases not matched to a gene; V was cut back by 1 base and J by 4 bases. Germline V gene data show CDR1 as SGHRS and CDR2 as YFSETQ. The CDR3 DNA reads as TGCGCCAGCAGCTTGTCCGAAAGGGGACAGGGGGCTTACGAGCAGTACTTC. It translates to CASSLSERGQGAYEQYF.

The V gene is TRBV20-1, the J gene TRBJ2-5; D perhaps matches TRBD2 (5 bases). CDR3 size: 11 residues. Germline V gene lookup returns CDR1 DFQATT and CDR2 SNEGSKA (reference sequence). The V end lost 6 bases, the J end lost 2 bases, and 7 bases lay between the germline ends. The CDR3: CSAQRQETQYF. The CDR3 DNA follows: TGCAGTGCCCAGCGGCAAGAGACCCAGTACTTC.

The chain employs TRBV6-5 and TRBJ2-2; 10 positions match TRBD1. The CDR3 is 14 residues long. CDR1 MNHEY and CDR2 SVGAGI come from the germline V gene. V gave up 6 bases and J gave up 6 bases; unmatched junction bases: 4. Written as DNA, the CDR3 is TGTGCCAGCAGCTGGGACAGGGGTTCCGGGGAGCTGTTTTTT. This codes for CASSWDRGSGELFF.

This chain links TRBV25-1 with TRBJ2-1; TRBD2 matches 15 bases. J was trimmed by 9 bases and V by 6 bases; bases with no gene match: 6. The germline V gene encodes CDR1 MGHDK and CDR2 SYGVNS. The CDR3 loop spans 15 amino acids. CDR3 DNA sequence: TGTGCCAGCAGGCGCGAGGGACTAGCGGGAGGTGAGCAGTTCTTC. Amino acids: CASRREGLAGGEQFF.

CDR3 coding DNA: TGTGCCTGGAGCCCCTGGGAGTCTGGGGCCAACGTCCTGACTTTC. Amino acids: CAWSPWESGANVLTF. The V call is TRBV30, the J call TRBJ2-6; TRBD2 is a possible D gene (5 bases). V was shortened by 3 bases and J by 1 base, with 10 bases between the two germline ends. This CDR3 comprises 15 residues. Germline V gives CDR1 GTSNPN, CDR2 SVGIG (reference sequence). Full variable domain (remainder filled in from reference TRBV30 and TRBJ2-6): SQTIHQWPATLVQPVGSPLSLECTVEGTSNPNLYWYRQAAGRGLQLLFYSVGIGQISSEVPQNLSASRPQDRQFILSSKKLLLSDSGFYLCAWSPWESGANVLTFGAGSRLTVL.

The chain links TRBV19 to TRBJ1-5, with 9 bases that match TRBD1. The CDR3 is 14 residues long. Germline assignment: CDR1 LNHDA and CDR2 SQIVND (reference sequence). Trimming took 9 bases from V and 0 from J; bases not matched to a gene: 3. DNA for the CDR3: TGTGCCAGCGGGACAGGGAATAGCAATCAGCCCCAGCATTTT. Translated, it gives CASGTGNSNQPQHF.

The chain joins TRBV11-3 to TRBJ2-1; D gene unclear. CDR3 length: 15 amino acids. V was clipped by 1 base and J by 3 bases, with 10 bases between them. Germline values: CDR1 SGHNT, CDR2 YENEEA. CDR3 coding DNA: TGTGCCAGCAGCTTAGGCGGAAAACACTACAATGAGCAGTTCTTC. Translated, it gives CASSLGGKHYNEQFF. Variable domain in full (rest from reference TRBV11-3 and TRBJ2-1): EAGVVQSPRYKIIEKKQPVAFWCNPISGHNTLYWYLQNLGQGPELLIRYENEEAVDDSQLPKDRFSAERLKGVDSTLKIQPAELGDSAVYLCASSLGGKHYNEQFFGPGTRLTVL.

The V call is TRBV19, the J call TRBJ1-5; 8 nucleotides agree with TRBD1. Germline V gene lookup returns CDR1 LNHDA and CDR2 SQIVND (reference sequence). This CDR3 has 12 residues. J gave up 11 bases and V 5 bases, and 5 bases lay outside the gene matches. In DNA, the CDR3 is TGTGCCAGTAGTGCCAACAGGGGGTCCCAGCATTTT. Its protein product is CASSANRGSQHF. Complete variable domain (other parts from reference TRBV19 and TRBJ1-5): DGGITQSPKYLFRKEGQNVTLSCEQNLNHDAMYWYRQDPGQGLRLIYYSQIVNDFQKGDIAEGYSVSREKKESFPLTVTSAQKNPTAFYLCASSANRGSQHFGDGTRLSIL.

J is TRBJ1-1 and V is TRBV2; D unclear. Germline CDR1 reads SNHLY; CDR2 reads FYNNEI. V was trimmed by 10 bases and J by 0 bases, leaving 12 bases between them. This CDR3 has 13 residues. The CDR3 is CATATRLNTEAFF. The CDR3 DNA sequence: TGTGCCACCGCGACACGGTTGAACACTGAAGCTTTCTTT.

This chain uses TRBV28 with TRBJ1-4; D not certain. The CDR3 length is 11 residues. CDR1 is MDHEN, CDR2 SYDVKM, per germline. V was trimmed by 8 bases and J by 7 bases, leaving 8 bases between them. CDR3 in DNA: TGTGCCAGCGGCCCAATTGAAAAACTGTTTTTT. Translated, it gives CASGPIEKLFF.

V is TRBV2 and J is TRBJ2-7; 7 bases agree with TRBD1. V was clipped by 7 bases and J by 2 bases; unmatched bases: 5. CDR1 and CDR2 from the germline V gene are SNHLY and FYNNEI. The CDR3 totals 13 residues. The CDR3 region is CASTGQGAYEQYF. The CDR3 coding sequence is TGTGCCAGCACTGGGCAGGGGGCCTACGAGCAGTACTTC.

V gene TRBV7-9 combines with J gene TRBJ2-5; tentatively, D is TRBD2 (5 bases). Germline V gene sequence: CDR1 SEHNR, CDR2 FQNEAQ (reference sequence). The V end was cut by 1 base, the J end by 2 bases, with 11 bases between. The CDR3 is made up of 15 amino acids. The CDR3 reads CASSLGRVIQETQYF. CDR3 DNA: TGTGCCAGCAGCTTAGGGCGGGTCATTCAAGAGACCCAGTACTTC. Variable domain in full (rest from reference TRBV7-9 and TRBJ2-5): DTGVSQNPRHKITKRGQNVTFRCDPISEHNRLYWYRQTLGQGPEFLTYFQNEAQLEKSRLLSDRFSAERPKGSFSTLEIQRTEQGDSAMYLCASSLGRVIQETQYFGPGTRLLVL.

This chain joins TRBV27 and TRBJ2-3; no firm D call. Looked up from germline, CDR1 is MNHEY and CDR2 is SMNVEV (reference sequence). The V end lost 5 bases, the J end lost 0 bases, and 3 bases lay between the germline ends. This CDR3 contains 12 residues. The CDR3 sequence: CASSASTDTQYF. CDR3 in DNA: TGTGCCAGCAGTGCGAGCACAGATACGCAGTATTTT.